The present entry profiles one TCR beta chain with its context. The antigen remains unidentified. Time point here: week 11, during vaccination. Every vaccine dose comprised 300 ug of mutant IDH1 20-mer peptide plus topical imiquimod. The astrocytomas were IDH1-mutant, ATRX-negative, and WHO grade 3 or 4. The CDR3 contains 18 residues. The germline CDR1 and CDR2 sequences are SGHDN and FVKESK. V shed 4 bases and J 2 bases; nucleotides not matched to a gene: 11. The data were taken from a study of a mutant IDH1 vaccine in newly diagnosed glioma. Study-wide context: Commencement of vaccination occurred 4-6 weeks following radiotherapy alone, or concurrently with temozolomide cycles. Before enrollment, patients got radiotherapy alone, temozolomide alone, or mostly the combination. General study points: No link was apparently found between pseudoprogression and changes in top peripheral T cell clonotypes.

The protocol was immunoSEQ multiplex PCR, while the TCRdb copy is restricted to in-frame clones and leaves out a portion. The table has tens of thousands of clones, over 65% seen once. The chain is built from TRBV14 and TRBJ1-5, with TRBD1 matching over 10 bases. This TCR was sampled from a woman between 18 and 30 years old with glioma. The source material was PBMCs, sampled from a glioma patient whose treatment included an IDH1 peptide vaccine. The CDR3 protein is CASSPGTGETMGNQPQHF. The DNA for the CDR3 is TGTGCCAGCAGCCCCGGGACAGGGGAAACTATGGGCAATCAGCCCCAGCATTTT.